The rows below give T cell receptor beta chains drawn from one sample of a study of T cell responses to AZD1222 COVID-19 vaccine. The assay was immunoSEQ multiplex PCR, and TCRdb's table has in-frame clones only and misses some. The sample carries 150,000 or so clones, more than 90% recorded once. This specimen was peripheral blood, taken on day 0 of AZD1222 vaccination. The origin of the receptors is an adult in good health. The CDR3 runs from the conserved cysteine through the conserved F or W. The D gene is left open where the match is weak. Clone size is given for some rows only: seen once, a few or many times, or a class if the clone is expanded.

>TRBJ1-5|-|14|TRBV3-1/TRBV3-2|few
CASSQTLSNQPQHF
TGTGCCAGCAGCCAAACCCTTAGCAATCAGCCCCAGCATTTT
>TRBJ1-2|-|13|TRBV7-9|few
CASSLGESYGYTF
TGTGCCAGCAGCTTGGGGGAGAGCTATGGCTACACCTTC
>TRBJ1-6|-|17|TRBV5-6|-
CASSSGYPSRLNSPLHF
TGTGCCAGCAGCTCTGGATACCCCTCGAGGTTAAATTCACCCCTCCACTTT
>TRBJ2-7|TRBD1|14|TRBV7-9|-
CASSLETGGHVQYF
TGTGCCAGCAGCCTCGAGACAGGGGGCCATGTGCAGTACTTC
>TRBJ2-7|-|15|TRBV6-5|-
CASSFLQRSSYEQYF
TGTGCCAGCAGTTTCCTTCAGCGCTCCTCCTACGAGCAGTACTTC
>TRBJ1-5|-|14|TRBV6-6|-
CASNRDNLGQPQHF
TGTGCCAGCAACAGGGACAATCTAGGTCAGCCCCAGCATTTT
>TRBJ2-1|TRBD2|15|TRBV5-1|-
CASSLSGSSYNEQFF
TGCGCCAGCAGCCTCAGCGGGAGCTCCTACAATGAGCAGTTCTTC
>TRBJ1-5|-|13|TRBV6-2/TRBV6-3|-
CASSSQGRQPQHF
TGTGCCAGCAGTTCACAGGGTCGTCAGCCCCAGCATTTT
>TRBJ2-7|TRBD2|15|TRBV2|once
CASRGPTSGSYEQYF
TGTGCCAGCAGAGGACCGACTAGCGGCTCCTACGAGCAGTACTTC
>TRBJ1-3|-|16|TRBV3-1/TRBV3-2|few
CASSSRSGVTGNTIYF
TGTGCCAGCAGCTCTAGGTCGGGGGTAACTGGAAACACCATATATTTT
>TRBJ2-5|-|14|TRBV24-1|few
CATGAGRPQETQYF
TGTGCCACCGGGGCAGGTCGGCCACAAGAGACCCAGTACTTC
>TRBJ2-7|-|14|TRBV28|-
CASSVQGVGYEQYF
TGTGCCAGCAGTGTACAGGGTGTCGGCTACGAGCAGTACTTC
>TRBJ1-3|-|17|TRBV11-2|-
CASSLGLPSGLGNTIYF
TGTGCCAGCAGCTTAGGCCTTCCGTCGGGACTGGGAAACACCATATATTTT
>TRBJ2-1|TRBD1|12|TRBV27|-
CASSRQGTEQFF
TGTGCCAGCAGTCGACAGGGAACTGAGCAGTTCTTC
>TRBJ2-1|-|14|TRBV15|-
CATSLAGSNNEQFF
TGTGCCACCAGCTTAGCTGGTTCCAACAATGAGCAGTTCTTC
>TRBJ2-7|TRBD1|15|TRBV19|few
CASSAPGQGTYEQYF
TGTGCCAGTAGTGCGCCCGGACAGGGAACCTACGAGCAGTACTTC
>TRBJ1-5|TRBD1|15|TRBV30|-
CAWSRETGGNQPQHF
TGTGCCTGGAGTCGAGAGACAGGGGGCAATCAGCCCCAGCATTTT
>TRBJ2-1|TRBD2|14|TRBV5-6|-
CASREVGRSNEQFF
TGTGCCAGCCGGGAGGTTGGCCGGTCCAATGAGCAGTTCTTC
>TRBJ2-1|-|14|TRBV7-9|-
CASSLAGHYNEQFF
TGTGCCAGCAGCTTGGCAGGCCATTACAATGAGCAGTTCTTC
>TRBJ2-7|-|12|TRBV12-3/TRBV12-4|-
CASSLAGGEQYF
TGTGCCAGCAGTTTAGCCGGGGGCGAGCAGTACTTC
>TRBJ1-2|-|15|TRBV6-5|-
CASSIDWNPNYGYTF
TGTGCCAGCAGTATTGACTGGAACCCTAACTATGGCTACACCTTC
>TRBJ2-7|-|15|TRBV18|-
CASSPPERVSYEQYF
TGTGCCAGCTCACCACCGGAACGGGTCTCCTACGAGCAGTACTTC
>TRBJ1-5|-|19|TRBV15|-
CATSRGFMEGSGRNQPQHF
TGTGCCACCAGCAGAGGCTTTATGGAGGGTTCAGGTCGGAATCAGCCCCAGCATTTT